The 2 T cell receptor beta chains presented below share a single source sample, sequenced in a study of shared clonotypes between healthy human individuals. The data were produced by immunoSEQ multiplex PCR, yet TCRdb's version contains in-frame clones alone and is incomplete. The table includes approximately 1,500,000 clones, 95% to 97% detected once. Sequencing used naive CD4+ T cells sorted from blood. Subset defined: CD45RA+ positively selected. The receptors were sampled from a man aged 25 to 40 in good health.

The rearrangement links TRBV10-2 to TRBJ1-1, with a weak D call TRBD1 (5 bases). Per germline, CDR1 WSHSY and CDR2 SAAADI. V was pared by 3 bases and J by 8 bases, with 10 bases between. This CDR3 has 12 residues. The CDR3 protein is CASSDQGGEAFF. The CDR3 DNA follows: TGCGCCAGCAGTGACCAGGGAGGAGAAGCTTTCTTT.

This chain connects TRBV28 to TRBJ2-3; 7 positions match TRBD2. The CDR3 extends over 18 amino acids. The V segment lost 1 base and the J segment 2 bases; nucleotides outside the gene matches: 12. Germline V lookup: CDR1 MDHEN, CDR2 SYDVKM. This chain's CDR3 is CASSLLGGLAENTDTQYF. The DNA for the CDR3 is TGTGCCAGCAGTTTATTGGGTGGGCTAGCGGAAAACACAGATACGCAGTATTTT.